A selection of T cell receptor beta chains follows, all from one sample in a study of blood T cell repertoires in COVID-19. The assay was immunoSEQ multiplex PCR, and TCRdb's table has in-frame clones only and misses some. The data contain around 170,000 clones, approximately 80% of them singletons. Sequenced material: PBMCs or T cells enriched from blood (not recorded which). The receptor source for this set is a man aged 60-69 years who had been exposed to COVID-19. Both conserved end residues are part of each CDR3. Each record gives: clone size, D gene, J gene, V gene, CDR3 protein, CDR3 DNA. The D gene is left open where the match is weak. Clone size is given for some rows only: seen once, a few or many times, or a class if the clone is expanded.

- | - | TRBJ2-7 | TRBV5-1 | CASSLASAGHEQYF | TGCGCCAGCAGCTTGGCCTCAGCAGGGCACGAGCAGTACTTC
- | - | TRBJ2-1 | TRBV21-1 | CASSKRLAGGWNEQFF | TGTGCCAGCAGCAAACGACTAGCGGGAGGCTGGAATGAGCAGTTCTTC
few | - | TRBJ1-2 | TRBV6-2/TRBV6-3 | CASSYWAGYTF | TGTGCCAGCAGTTATTGGGCGGGCTACACCTTC
- | TRBD1 | TRBJ2-2 | TRBV6-4 | CASSKTTGGGNTGELFF | TGTGCCAGCAGTAAAACCACAGGGGGCGGGAACACCGGGGAGCTGTTTTTT
- | - | TRBJ1-1 | TRBV7-2 | CASSPRVPDLSTEAFF | TGTGCCAGCAGCCCCAGGGTCCCCGACCTAAGTACTGAAGCTTTCTTT
- | TRBD1 | TRBJ1-1 | TRBV25-1 | CASRSPGQGNTEAFF | TGTGCCAGCAGATCTCCGGGACAGGGTAACACTGAAGCTTTCTTT
once | - | TRBJ1-5 | TRBV27 | CASSSLNQPQHF | TGTGCCAGCAGTTCCCTTAATCAGCCCCAGCATTTT
- | - | TRBJ2-7 | TRBV21-1 | CASSKRGTGGVRYSYEQYF | TGTGCCAGCAGCAAAAGGGGGACAGGGGGCGTAAGGTACTCCTACGAGCAGTACTTC
- | TRBD1 | TRBJ2-3 | TRBV19 | CASSTLPGTGAGAVGTDTQYF | TGTGCCAGTAGTACCCTTCCCGGGACAGGGGCCGGGGCAGTGGGCACAGATACGCAGTATTTT
once | - | TRBJ1-1 | TRBV12-3/TRBV12-4 | CASQTERGLAFF | TGTGCCAGCCAAACGGAGCGGGGATTAGCTTTCTTT
- | - | TRBJ1-2 | TRBV28 | CASRSGYGYTF | TGTGCCAGCAGGTCAGGGTATGGCTACACCTTC
- | TRBD2 | TRBJ2-1 | TRBV7-9 | CASSILAGYPFF | TGTGCCAGCAGCATACTAGCGGGATATCCGTTCTTC
- | - | TRBJ1-1 | TRBV27 | CASSDTTAGNTEAFF | TGTGCCAGCAGTGACACGACAGCGGGGAACACTGAAGCTTTCTTT
- | TRBD2 | TRBJ2-4 | TRBV3-1/TRBV3-2 | CASSQGLGVYIQYF | TGTGCCAGCAGCCAGGGACTAGGGGTGTACATTCAGTACTTC
- | - | TRBJ1-4 | TRBV28 | CASSAPPRGEKLFF | TGTGCCAGCAGTGCCCCCCCGCGGGGGGAAAAACTGTTTTTT
- | - | TRBJ1-5 | TRBV7-2 | CASSLVSSNQPQHF | TGTGCCAGCAGCTTAGTGTCAAGCAATCAGCCCCAGCATTTT
- | - | TRBJ2-2 | TRBV5-1 | CASSLKTSTGELFF | TGCGCCAGCAGCTTGAAAACATCCACCGGGGAGCTGTTTTTT